This passage covers 5 T cell receptor beta chains from one sample sequenced in a study of T-cell memory formation after mild COVID-19. Each CDR3 protein is one row after TCRdb ran MiXCR on the 5' RACE reads. The sample holds about 390,000 distinct CDR3 sequences, about 21% seen once. Sequencing input: PBMCs or a T cell subset sorted from them (not recorded which). The origin of the receptors is an adult woman who had mild COVID-19 (a few samples of this study predate the infection). Cell type and time point are not known.

This clonotype was observed at least ten times. The chain uses TRBV5-1 and TRBJ2-1, with 9 bases that match TRBD1. Germline loops: CDR1 SGHRS, CDR2 YFSETQ. V was pared by 4 bases and J by 7 bases, with 6 bases of the junction left unmatched. The CDR3 consists of 14 residues. CDR3 sequence (DNA): TGCGCCAGCAGCGTGGGACAGGGAAGGAATGAGCAGTTCTTC. Encoded protein: CASSVGQGRNEQFF.

This sequence joins TRBV4-1 and TRBJ1-1; unclear D gene. CDR1 is MGHRA and CDR2 is YSYEKL in the germline V gene. Trimming took off 4 bases at V and 7 bases at J, with 10 bases between the two ends. This CDR3 has 12 amino acids. Here the CDR3 reads CASSLMDGEAFF. CDR3 DNA sequence: TGCGCCAGCAGCCTCATGGACGGTGAAGCTTTCTTT.

This clonotype was seen once. V and J are TRBV19 and TRBJ2-1; D is unclear. V was cut by 1 base and J by 7 bases, with 20 bases left in between. CDR1 LNHDA and CDR2 SQIVND come from the germline V gene (reference sequence). This CDR3 is 17 amino acids long. The CDR3 bases are TGTGCCAGTAGTATAGTCACTTCGTACCTCCGCCTGAATGAGCAGTTCTTC. This gives the protein CASSIVTSYLRLNEQFF.

The chain links TRBV20-1 to TRBJ2-3; D remains ambiguous. Germline V gene lookup returns CDR1 DFQATT and CDR2 SNEGSKA (reference sequence). Trimming took off 4 bases at V and 6 bases at J, with 8 bases between the two ends. The CDR3 sequence is 11 residues long. The CDR3 protein is CSATQPDTQYF. CDR3 DNA sequence: TGCAGTGCTACTCAACCGGATACGCAGTATTTT.

The chain couples TRBV14 to TRBJ1-4; unclear D gene. CDR1 is SGHDN, CDR2 FVKESK, per germline. The CDR3 is 15 residues long. Trimming pared 4 bases from V and 7 bases from J, leaving 16 bases between. In DNA, the CDR3 is TGTGCCAGCAGCCTTTCTCTGGAAAAAGGTGAAAAACTGTTTTTT. This translates into CASSLSLEKGEKLFF.